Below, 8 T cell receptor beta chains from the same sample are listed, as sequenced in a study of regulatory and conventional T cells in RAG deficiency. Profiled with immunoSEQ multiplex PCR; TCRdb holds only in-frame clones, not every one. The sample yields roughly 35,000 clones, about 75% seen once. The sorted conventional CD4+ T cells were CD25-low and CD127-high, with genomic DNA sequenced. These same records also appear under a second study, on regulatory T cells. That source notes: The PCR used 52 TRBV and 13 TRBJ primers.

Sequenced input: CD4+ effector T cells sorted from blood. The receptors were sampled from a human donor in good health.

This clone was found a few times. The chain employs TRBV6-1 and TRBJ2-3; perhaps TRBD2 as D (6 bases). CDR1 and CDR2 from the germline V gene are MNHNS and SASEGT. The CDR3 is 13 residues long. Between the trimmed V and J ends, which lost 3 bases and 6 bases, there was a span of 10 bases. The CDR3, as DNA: TGTGCCAGCAGTGAGCGGGGAGTCGATACGCAGTATTTT. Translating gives CASSERGVDTQYF.

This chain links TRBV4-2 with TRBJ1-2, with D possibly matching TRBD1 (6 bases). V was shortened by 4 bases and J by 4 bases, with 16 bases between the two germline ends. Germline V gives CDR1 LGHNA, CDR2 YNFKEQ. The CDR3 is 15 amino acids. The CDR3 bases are TGTGCCAGCAGCCTTACCCCGCCAGGGGTCTATGGCTACACCTTC. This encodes CASSLTPPGVYGYTF.

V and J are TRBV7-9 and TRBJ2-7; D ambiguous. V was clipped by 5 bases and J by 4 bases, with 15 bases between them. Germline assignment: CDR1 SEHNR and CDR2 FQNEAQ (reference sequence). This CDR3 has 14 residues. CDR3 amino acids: CASSQNWVGYEQYF. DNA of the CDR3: TGTGCCAGCAGCCAGAATTGGGTGGGTTACGAGCAGTACTTC.

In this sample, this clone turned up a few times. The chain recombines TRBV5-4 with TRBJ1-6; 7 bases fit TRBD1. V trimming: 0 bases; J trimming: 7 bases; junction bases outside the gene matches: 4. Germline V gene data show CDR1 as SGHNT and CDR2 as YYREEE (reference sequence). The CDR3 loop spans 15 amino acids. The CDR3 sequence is CASSLGDRVNSPLHF. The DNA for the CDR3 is TGTGCCAGCAGCTTGGGCGACAGGGTAAATTCACCCCTCCACTTT.

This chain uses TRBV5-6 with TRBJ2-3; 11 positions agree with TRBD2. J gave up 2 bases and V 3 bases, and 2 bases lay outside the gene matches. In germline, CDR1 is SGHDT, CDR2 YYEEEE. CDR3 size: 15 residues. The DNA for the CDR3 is TGTGCCAGCAGCTCACTAGCGGGGGCCACAGATACGCAGTATTTT. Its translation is CASSSLAGATDTQYF.

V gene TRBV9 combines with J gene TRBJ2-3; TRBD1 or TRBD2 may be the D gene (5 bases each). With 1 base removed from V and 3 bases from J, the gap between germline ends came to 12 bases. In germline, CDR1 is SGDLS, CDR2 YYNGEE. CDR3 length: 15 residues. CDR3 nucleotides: TGTGCCAGCAGCGTATCCTCGGGGCTGACAGATACGCAGTATTTT. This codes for CASSVSSGLTDTQYF.

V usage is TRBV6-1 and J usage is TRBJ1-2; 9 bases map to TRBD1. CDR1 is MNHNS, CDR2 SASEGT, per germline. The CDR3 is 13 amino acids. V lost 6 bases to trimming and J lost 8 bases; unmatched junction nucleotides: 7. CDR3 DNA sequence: TGTGCCAGCAGGGAACAGGGGGCGGAGGGCTACACCTTC. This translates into CASREQGAEGYTF.

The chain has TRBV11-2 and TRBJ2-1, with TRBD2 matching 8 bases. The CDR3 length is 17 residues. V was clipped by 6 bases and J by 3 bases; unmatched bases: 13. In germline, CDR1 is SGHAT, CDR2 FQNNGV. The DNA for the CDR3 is TGTGCCAGCAGGCAAAAGGCTCGGGGGGGACGCTACAATGAGCAGTTCTTC. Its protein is CASRQKARGGRYNEQFF.